Shown below are 14 T cell receptor beta chains from a single sample sequenced in a study of blood T cell repertoires in COVID-19. Using immunoSEQ multiplex PCR, the repertoire was profiled, and TCRdb retains in-frame clones only, with some absent. The sample shows roughly 50,000 clones, roughly 83% of them seen only once. The sequencing input was peripheral blood. These receptors were collected from a woman aged 60-75 years with acute or convalescent COVID-19.

This clone occurred once. Here the CDR3 reads CAWRPNFDRAFF. CDR3 coding DNA: TGTGCCTGGAGACCTAACTTCGATCGGGCTTTCTTT. The chain joins TRBV30 to TRBJ1-1; D is ambiguous. The CDR3 consists of 12 residues. The germline CDR1 and CDR2 sequences are GTSNPN and SVGIG (reference sequence). Trimming stripped 3 bases from V and 11 bases from J, with 16 bases between.

The rearrangement links TRBV3-1 (or the pseudogene TRBV3-2) to TRBJ2-5; the match to TRBD2 covers 8 bases. V shed 0 bases and J 2 bases; nucleotides not matched to a gene: 8. This CDR3 comprises 17 residues. Germline CDR1 and CDR2: LGHDT and YNNKEL (reference sequence). CDR3 nucleotides: TGTGCCAGCAGCCAAGATGTAGTCGGACTAGCACAAGAGACCCAGTACTTC. It codes for CASSQDVVGLAQETQYF.

The chain carries TRBV9 and TRBJ2-1, with TRBD2 matching 7 bases. Germline V gives CDR1 SGDLS, CDR2 YYNGEE. Trimming cost V 2 bases and J 9 bases; bases outside gene matches: 8. CDR3 length: 14 amino acids. The CDR3 protein is CASSVRDPGGEQFF. The CDR3 nucleotides read TGTGCCAGCAGCGTCCGGGACCCGGGAGGTGAGCAGTTCTTC.

J is TRBJ1-2 and V is TRBV6-5; 8 bases align to TRBD1. Germline V gene lookup returns CDR1 MNHEY and CDR2 SVGAGI. CDR3 length equals 15 residues. Losses at the gene ends were 4 bases for V and 8 bases for J; bases not matched to a gene: 12. In nucleotides, the CDR3 is TGTGCCAGCAGTTCCCTCCCAGGGGGCGCTTGGGGCTACACCTTC. As protein: CASSSLPGGAWGYTF.

In this sample, this clone turned up a few times. CDR3 loop: CASSPDRGNSYEQYF. The CDR3 coding sequence is TGTGCCAGCAGCCCGGACCGCGGGAACTCCTACGAGCAGTACTTC. The J gene is TRBJ2-7, the V gene TRBV11-2, with a possible D match to TRBD2 (6 bases). The germline gives CDR1 SGHAT, CDR2 FQNNGV. The V end lost 5 bases, the J end lost 0 bases, and 14 bases lay between the germline ends. This CDR3 is 15 amino acids long.

J is TRBJ2-1 and V is TRBV2; 10 bases are shared with TRBD1. V shed 2 bases and J 9 bases; nucleotides not matched to a gene: 13. The CDR3 length is 17 residues. Per the germline V gene, CDR1 is SNHLY and CDR2 is FYNNEI. The chain's CDR3 is CASSELRDRGVICEQFF. DNA for the CDR3: TGTGCCAGCAGTGAACTCCGGGACAGGGGCGTCATCTGTGAGCAGTTCTTC.

The chain joins TRBV19 to TRBJ1-3, with D uncertain. V was clipped by 4 bases and J by 7 bases, with 14 bases between them. Germline V gene sequence: CDR1 LNHDA, CDR2 SQIVND (reference sequence). The CDR3 extends over 14 amino acids. CDR3 DNA: TGTGCCAGTAGTAGGGCGATTCAGCGGAACACCATATATTTT. Protein: CASSRAIQRNTIYF. Full variable domain (remainder filled in from reference TRBV19 and TRBJ1-3): DGGITQSPKYLFRKEGQNVTLSCEQNLNHDAMYWYRQDPGQGLRLIYYSQIVNDFQKGDIAEGYSVSREKKESFPLTVTSAQKNPTAFYLCASSRAIQRNTIYFGEGSWLTVV.

The chain combines TRBV6-5 with TRBJ1-3; 7 nucleotides align to TRBD1. V lost 6 bases and J lost 3; bases outside the gene matches: 2. Looked up from germline, CDR1 is MNHEY and CDR2 is SVGAGI. This CDR3 contains 13 residues. The CDR3 loop is CASRQGLGNTIYF. CDR3 DNA: TGTGCCAGCAGACAGGGGCTTGGAAACACCATATATTTT.

The genes are TRBV24-1 and TRBJ2-5; 14 nucleotides agree with TRBD2. Looked up from germline, CDR1 is KGHDR and CDR2 is SFDVKD. The CDR3 runs 16 residues. The junction had 4 bases not matched to a gene; V was cut back by 4 bases and J by 4 bases. CDR3: CATSEAGLAGAETQYF. CDR3 sequence (DNA): TGTGCCACCAGTGAAGCGGGACTAGCGGGAGCAGAGACCCAGTACTTC.

This clone occurred once. The gene calls are TRBV6-6 and TRBJ1-1, with D possibly TRBD1 on 6 matching bases. Germline V gene data show CDR1 as MNHNY and CDR2 as SVGAGI (reference sequence). The CDR3 consists of 16 residues. V was clipped by 2 bases and J by 0 bases, with 13 bases between them. CDR3 DNA sequence: TGTGCCAGCAGTTACGGGGGCCAGGGCCTGAACACTGAAGCTTTCTTT. Protein product: CASSYGGQGLNTEAFF.

The J gene is TRBJ1-2, the V gene TRBV29-1, with D possibly matching TRBD1 (5 bases). This CDR3 spans 14 amino acids. V shed 2 bases and J shed 7 bases, with 17 bases lying between them. Looked up from germline, CDR1 is SQVTM and CDR2 is ANQGSEA. The CDR3 reads CSVELAGGLRGYTF. As DNA, the CDR3 is TGCAGCGTTGAACTCGCCGGGGGTTTGCGTGGCTACACCTTC.

V is TRBV27 and J is TRBJ2-4; 9 bases are shared with TRBD1. Looked up from germline, CDR1 is MNHEY and CDR2 is SMNVEV (reference sequence). The CDR3 extends over 14 amino acids. V lost 7 bases and J lost 6; bases outside the gene matches: 7. CDR3 region: CASTRTGEGNIQYF. DNA of the CDR3: TGTGCCAGCACCCGGACAGGGGAGGGAAACATTCAGTACTTC.

The chain is built from TRBV6-5 and TRBJ1-1; 7 positions match TRBD1. V was clipped by 6 bases and J by 1 base; unmatched bases: 5. The CDR3 contains 14 residues. Germline V CDR1 and CDR2: MNHEY, SVGAGI. CDR3 bases: TGTGCCAGCAGCCCGGACAGGAGGAACACTGAAGCTTTCTTT. Its translation: CASSPDRRNTEAFF.

The rearrangement joins TRBV18 to TRBJ1-1, with 7 nucleotides matching TRBD1. This CDR3 is built from 15 residues. V lost 2 bases, J lost 4 bases, and 7 bases stayed unmatched. Germline assignment: CDR1 KGHSH and CDR2 LQKENI. The CDR3 loop is CASSPRTGFGTEAFF. The CDR3 DNA sequence: TGTGCCAGCTCACCAAGGACAGGCTTTGGCACTGAAGCTTTCTTT. The full variable domain, rest sourced from reference TRBV18 and TRBJ1-1, is NAGVMQNPRHLVRRRGQEARLRCSPMKGHSHVYWYRQLPEEGLKFMVYLQKENIIDESGMPKERFSAEFPKEGPSILRIQQVVRGDSAAYFCASSPRTGFGTEAFFGQGTRLTVV.